Listed here are 17 T cell receptor beta chains from one sample, sequenced in a study of blood T cell repertoires in COVID-19. Method: immunoSEQ multiplex PCR; TCRdb's copy keeps in-frame clones and lacks some. The data hold about 140,000 clones, with 82% observed a single time. Sequenced input: peripheral blood. These TCRs come from a woman of 80 years or more with acute or convalescent COVID-19.

V and J are TRBV12-3 or TRBV12-4 and TRBJ2-5; the D gene is possibly TRBD2 (5 bases). Trimming cost V 8 bases and J 2 bases, with 12 bases left between them. CDR3 length: 13 amino acids. CDR3 amino acids: CASRGGPQETQYF. The CDR3 DNA reads TGTGCCAGCCGGGGTGGGCCTCAAGAGACCCAGTACTTC.

A few counts support this clone. The chain carries TRBV6-2 or TRBV6-3 and TRBJ2-4; 14 positions agree with TRBD2. Germline V gene sequence: CDR1 MNHEY, CDR2 SVGEGT. Losses at the gene ends were 4 bases for V and 2 bases for J; bases not matched to a gene: 1. This CDR3 has 16 residues. CDR3 in DNA: TGTGCCAGCAGTTGGACTAGCGGGGGGACCAAAAACATTCAGTACTTC. Residues: CASSWTSGGTKNIQYF.

This clone was observed a few times. This sequence joins TRBV19 and TRBJ2-7; 9 bases align to TRBD1. Germline V gene data show CDR1 as LNHDA and CDR2 as SQIVND (reference sequence). The CDR3 is 12 amino acids. V gave up 9 bases and J gave up 5 bases; unmatched junction bases: 5. The CDR3 protein is CASEDRGHEQYF. DNA for the CDR3: TGTGCCAGCGAGGACAGGGGACACGAGCAGTACTTC.

The V call is TRBV28, the J call TRBJ1-1; D possibly corresponds to TRBD1 (6 bases). Per the germline V gene, CDR1 is MDHEN and CDR2 is SYDVKM. Trimming cost V 6 bases and J 5 bases, with 13 bases left between them. This CDR3 region has 13 residues. For the CDR3, the DNA is TGTGCCAGCAGGGAAACAGGGCGAACTGAAGCTTTCTTT. Translated: CASRETGRTEAFF.

The chain links TRBV15 to TRBJ2-7, with D possibly being TRBD2 (6 bases). The V and J ends lost 1 base and 2 bases respectively, with 18 bases between them. Germline V gives CDR1 LNHNV, CDR2 YYDKDF (reference sequence). CDR3 length: 17 residues. DNA for the CDR3: TGTGCCACCAGCAGAGTCCCCCCTGTAGCGGCCCCCTACGAGCAGTACTTC. Translated: CATSRVPPVAAPYEQYF.

The rearrangement uses TRBV5-4 and TRBJ2-7; TRBD2 matches at 8 bases. Germline CDR1 SGHNT, CDR2 YYREEE (reference sequence). J was trimmed by 6 bases and V by 0 bases; bases with no gene match: 8. The CDR3 covers 15 residues. The CDR3 region is CASSLGSGTRGEQYF. CDR3 nucleotide sequence: TGTGCCAGCAGCTTGGGTTCGGGGACTAGAGGCGAGCAGTACTTC. The complete variable domain, with remaining parts taken from reference TRBV5-4 and TRBJ2-7, reads ETGVTQSPTHLIKTRGQQVTLRCSSQSGHNTVSWYQQALGQGPQFIFQYYREEENGRGNFPPRFSGLQFPNYSSELNVNALELDDSALYLCASSLGSGTRGEQYFGPGTRLTVT.

This clone came up a few times. The chain recombines TRBV3-1 (or the pseudogene TRBV3-2) with TRBJ2-1, with 9 bases aligning to TRBD2. The CDR3 sequence is 18 residues long. With 1 base clipped from V and 0 bases from J, the junction kept 7 bases outside the gene matches. Germline V CDR1 and CDR2: LGHDT, YNNKEL (reference sequence). The CDR3 DNA reads TGTGCCAGCAGCCAAGGAGCGGGAGGTTTTGGCTCCTACAATGAGCAGTTCTTC. Translation: CASSQGAGGFGSYNEQFF.

This clone is judged medium-sized. This chain connects TRBV3-1 (or the pseudogene TRBV3-2) to TRBJ2-7, with TRBD1 matching over 10 bases. Germline V gene sequence: CDR1 LGHDT, CDR2 YNNKEL (reference sequence). The junction had 8 bases not matched to a gene; V was cut back by 6 bases and J by 6 bases. The CDR3 has 14 residues. In nucleotides, the CDR3 is TGTGCCAGCAGTGGATCGGGACAGGGGCGCGAGCAGTACTTC. Amino acid sequence: CASSGSGQGREQYF.

The chain has TRBV7-9 and TRBJ1-6, with 8 bases matching TRBD1. V trimming: 2 bases; J trimming: 14 bases; junction bases outside the gene matches: 23. From germline, CDR1 is SEHNR and CDR2 FQNEAQ (reference sequence). The CDR3 contains 19 residues. The CDR3 loop is CASSLMAWTGPKGGATLHF. Written as DNA, the CDR3 is TGTGCCAGCAGCTTAATGGCCTGGACAGGGCCCAAAGGTGGGGCCACCCTCCACTTT. The variable domain in full, with the rest retrieved from reference TRBV7-9 and TRBJ1-6, is DTGVSQNPRHKITKRGQNVTFRCDPISEHNRLYWYRQTLGQGPEFLTYFQNEAQLEKSRLLSDRFSAERPKGSFSTLEIQRTEQGDSAMYLCASSLMAWTGPKGGATLHFGNGTRLTVT.

The gene calls are TRBV28 and TRBJ1-2; maybe TRBD1 (5 bases). V shed 3 bases and J shed 8 bases, with 22 bases lying between them. This CDR3 has 16 residues. CDR1 is MDHEN and CDR2 is SYDVKM in the germline V gene. CDR3 in amino acids: CASSLALILGAGGYTF. The CDR3 coding sequence is TGTGCCAGCAGTTTGGCCCTCATTCTAGGGGCCGGGGGCTACACCTTC.

V is TRBV27 and J is TRBJ2-3; no clear D gene. Trimming pared 3 bases from V and 2 bases from J, leaving 9 bases between. CDR1 and CDR2 from the germline V gene are MNHEY and SMNVEV (reference sequence). This CDR3 comprises 14 residues. The CDR3 spells CASSFFTDTDTQYF. The CDR3 nucleotides read TGTGCCAGCAGTTTTTTTACAGACACAGATACGCAGTATTTT.

This chain links TRBV5-1 with TRBJ1-6; D possibly corresponds to TRBD1 (5 bases). The germline V gene has CDR1 SGHRS and CDR2 YFSETQ. The CDR3 contains 17 residues. V lost 4 bases, J lost 6 bases, and 20 bases lay in between. The DNA for the CDR3 is TGCGCCAGCAGCCTTTTAACCCGGGACTTAGTTAATTCACCCCTCCACTTT. Its protein product is CASSLLTRDLVNSPLHF.

This chain links TRBV28 with TRBJ2-3; TRBD1 matches at 8 bases. Germline values: CDR1 MDHEN, CDR2 SYDVKM. The CDR3 loop spans 15 amino acids. J was trimmed by 1 base and V by 5 bases; bases with no gene match: 5. In DNA form, the CDR3 reads TGTGCCAGCAGTATACCGGGACAGGGCACAGATACGCAGTATTTT. Translating it yields CASSIPGQGTDTQYF.

This rearrangement joins TRBV18 to TRBJ1-5, with D perhaps matching TRBD1 (6 bases). Germline V gives CDR1 KGHSH, CDR2 LQKENI. V was shortened by 2 bases and J by 6 bases, with 20 bases between the two germline ends. The CDR3 is made up of 17 amino acids. As DNA, the CDR3 is TGTGCCAGCTCACCAGAGGCAACAGGGCCCTCAATTCAGCCCCAGCATTTT. Translation: CASSPEATGPSIQPQHF.

The V and J genes are TRBV5-1 and TRBJ2-5; D possibly corresponds to TRBD2 (5 bases). The length of the CDR3 is 15 residues. V gave up 0 bases and J gave up 4 bases, with 13 bases separating them. CDR1 SGHRS and CDR2 YFSETQ come from the germline V gene. CDR3 region: CASSLAWGEGETQYF. The CDR3 nucleotides are TGCGCCAGCAGCTTGGCTTGGGGAGAGGGAGAGACCCAGTACTTC.

The chain couples TRBV30 to TRBJ1-1; D might be TRBD1 (6 bases). Trimming stripped 2 bases from V and 0 bases from J, with 7 bases between. Germline V lookup: CDR1 GTSNPN, CDR2 SVGIG (reference sequence). The CDR3 contains 13 residues. CDR3 nucleotides: TGTGCCTGGAGTCGACAGGTGAACACTGAAGCTTTCTTT. Encoded protein: CAWSRQVNTEAFF. Full variable domain (missing parts from reference TRBV30 and TRBJ1-1): SQTIHQWPATLVQPVGSPLSLECTVEGTSNPNLYWYRQAAGRGLQLLFYSVGIGQISSEVPQNLSASRPQDRQFILSSKKLLLSDSGFYLCAWSRQVNTEAFFGQGTRLTVV.

V and J are TRBV5-1 and TRBJ2-1; TRBD2 matches at 7 bases. The CDR3 extends over 17 amino acids. Germline-derived CDR1 and CDR2 are SGHRS and YFSETQ. V lost 1 base to trimming and J lost 9 bases; unmatched junction nucleotides: 16. The DNA of the CDR3 is TGCGCCAGCAGCTTGACTGGGTCTAGCGGACAACCCATTGAGCAGTTCTTC. It encodes CASSLTGSSGQPIEQFF.